The clone carrying this T cell receptor beta chain came up once. With 2 bases removed from V and 3 bases from J, the gap between germline ends came to 13 bases. Germline assignment: CDR1 LGHDT and CDR2 YNNKEL (reference sequence). The CDR3 consists of 15 residues. The data originate from a study of blood T cell repertoires in COVID-19. Study background: COVID-19 samples collected from the United States, Italy and Spain covered acute and convalescent phases. Sample material is recorded as cDNA or gDNA derived from T cells, B-cell-depleted T cells, or PBMCs.

In the original workflow: The authors estimated nucleated cell counts from reference gene primer amplification. Only in-frame clones appear in the TCRdb table, and some are missing; sequencing was by immunoSEQ multiplex PCR. D and trimming come from the DNA, and the V and J calls and clone size come from that table. The sample shows under 130,000 clones, around 90% of them seen only once. Sequenced material: peripheral blood. The chain employs TRBV3-1 (or the pseudogene TRBV3-2) and TRBJ1-1; D not certain. The TCR was taken from a man aged 50 to 59 in a cohort sampled during active COVID-19. CDR3 in DNA: TGTGCCAGCAGCCAACTCTCAAAGAGTCACACTGAAGCTTTCTTT. It codes for CASSQLSKSHTEAFF.